Each of the 5 T cell receptor beta chains below was sequenced from the same sample in a study of T cell responses to AZD1222 COVID-19 vaccine. Profiling relied on immunoSEQ multiplex PCR, and the TCRdb table lists in-frame clones only, not all of them. The sample records 150,000 to 200,000 clones, about nine tenths being singletons. Sequencing was performed on peripheral blood, taken 28 days after the second AZD1222 dose. These receptors came from an adult who received the AZD1222 COVID-19 vaccine.

This CDR3 reads CASSLKGAGEQYF. The CDR3 DNA follows: TGTGCCAGCAGCCTGAAGGGGGCGGGGGAGCAGTACTTC. This chain uses TRBV7-9 with TRBJ2-7; maybe TRBD1 (7 bases). V lost 5 bases, J lost 7 bases, and 15 bases lay in between. The CDR3 runs 13 residues. CDR1 SEHNR and CDR2 FQNEAQ come from the germline V gene (reference sequence). Filled out from reference TRBV7-9 and TRBJ2-7, the complete variable domain reads DTGVSQNPRHKITKRGQNVTFRCDPISEHNRLYWYRQTLGQGPEFLTYFQNEAQLEKSRLLSDRFSAERPKGSFSTLEIQRTEQGDSAMYLCASSLKGAGEQYFGPGTRLTVT.

V is TRBV18 and J is TRBJ1-3; D is possibly TRBD1 (5 bases). This CDR3 contains 15 residues. V was cut by 4 bases and J by 0 bases, with 10 bases left in between. Germline V gene lookup returns CDR1 KGHSH and CDR2 LQKENI. CDR3 protein: CASSLGTDSGNTIYF. The CDR3 nucleotides read TGTGCCAGCTCACTCGGGACTGACTCTGGAAACACCATATATTTT. Complete variable domain (other parts from reference TRBV18 and TRBJ1-3): NAGVMQNPRHLVRRRGQEARLRCSPMKGHSHVYWYRQLPEEGLKFMVYLQKENIIDESGMPKERFSAEFPKEGPSILRIQQVVRGDSAAYFCASSLGTDSGNTIYFGEGSWLTVV.

The chain joins TRBV28 to TRBJ2-1; 11 nucleotides agree with TRBD2. V dropped 3 bases and J dropped 1; count of bases not matched to a gene: 8. The length of the CDR3 is 18 residues. CDR1 and CDR2 (germline): MDHEN, SYDVKM. This CDR3 is CASSFGPSGRWSYNEQFF. The CDR3, as DNA: TGTGCCAGCAGTTTTGGGCCTAGCGGGAGGTGGTCCTACAATGAGCAGTTCTTC.

The V call is TRBV19, the J call TRBJ2-1, with 7 nucleotides matching TRBD2. The CDR3 extends over 15 amino acids. Germline CDR1 is LNHDA and CDR2 is SQIVND (reference sequence). Germline trimming cut 7 bases from V and 6 bases from J; bases unmatched to any gene: 12. The CDR3 bases are TGTGCCAGTATCCCTTCAAGCGGGGTAGTCAATGAGCAGTTCTTC. Translated: CASIPSSGVVNEQFF.

The V and J genes are TRBV12-3 or TRBV12-4 and TRBJ1-5, with D tentatively TRBD1 (6 bases). The length of the CDR3 is 13 residues. V lost 10 bases to trimming and J lost 7 bases, with 17 bases between them. CDR3 amino acids: CATGPIQGQPQHF. In nucleotides, the CDR3 is TGTGCCACCGGCCCCATTCAGGGGCAGCCCCAGCATTTT.